This T cell receptor (beta chain) is from a study of control samples from healthy donors and cancer patients. Profiled with immunoSEQ multiplex PCR; TCRdb holds only in-frame clones, not every one. The sample consists of under 150,000 clones, around 87% of them appearing once. Looked up from germline, CDR1 is SGDLS and CDR2 is YYNGEE. After removal of 4 bases from V and 4 bases from J, the junction contained 10 bases not matched to a gene. This CDR3 spans 15 amino acids. This receptor was identified in a middle-aged man in good health. The sample comprised blood. V usage is TRBV9 and J usage is TRBJ1-2; 7 bases fit TRBD1. The CDR3 spells CASSPQQGMGYGYTF. The CDR3 nucleotides read TGTGCCAGCAGCCCACAACAGGGGATGGGCTATGGCTACACCTTC.